The next 24 T cell receptor beta chains were all read from a single sample in a study of CD8+ T cells in alopecia areata. It was cDNA, reverse transcribed from extracted RNA, that served as the sequencing template. Profiling relied on immunoSEQ multiplex PCR, and the TCRdb table lists in-frame clones only, not all of them. The profile covers some 130,000 clones, with around 58% appearing a single time and under 6.5% taken by the ten largest. This sample comprised CD4+ T cells sorted from blood, obtained at week 0. The origin of the receptors is a human donor with alopecia areata.

This clone was counted between two and nine times. The rearrangement joins TRBV15 to TRBJ1-5; D is possibly TRBD1 (6 bases). Germline CDR1 is LNHNV and CDR2 is YYDKDF (reference sequence). V dropped 0 bases and J dropped 9 bases, with 15 bases sitting between them. The CDR3 consists of 15 residues. Here the CDR3 reads CATSREGRGGPPQHF. CDR3 DNA sequence: TGTGCCACCAGCAGAGAGGGAAGAGGGGGTCCGCCCCAGCATTTT.

The chain links TRBV25-1 to TRBJ1-2; possible D gene TRBD1, 5 bases. The CDR3 runs 14 residues. Trimming took 6 bases from V and 2 from J, leaving 13 bases between them. The germline V gene has CDR1 MGHDK and CDR2 SYGVNS. CDR3 in amino acids: CASSATGTNYGYTF. The CDR3 coding sequence is TGTGCCAGCAGCGCCACAGGTACGAACTATGGCTACACCTTC.

This chain connects TRBV7-2 to TRBJ1-6; weak D call: TRBD1 (6 bases). CDR3 length: 15 residues. V lost 6 bases to trimming and J lost 9 bases, with 18 bases between them. Germline V gives CDR1 SGHTA, CDR2 FQGNSA. CDR3 DNA: TGTGCCAGCAGGGGGAGGGGGACCCTGGGTTCACCCCTCCACTTT. Translating it yields CASRGRGTLGSPLHF.

This chain links TRBV19 with TRBJ2-4, with D tentatively TRBD2 (6 bases). The germline CDR1 and CDR2 sequences are LNHDA and SQIVND (reference sequence). V shed 7 bases and J shed 0 bases, with 16 bases lying between them. This CDR3 region has 16 residues. The CDR3 reads CASTLGGELAKNIQYF. The CDR3 DNA follows: TGTGCCAGTACCCTCGGAGGGGAACTAGCCAAAAACATTCAGTACTTC.

The genes are TRBV10-3 and TRBJ1-4; D is unresolved. The CDR3 spans 11 residues. Germline V gene sequence: CDR1 ENHRY, CDR2 SYGVKD. V was pared by 8 bases and J by 7 bases, with 8 bases between. The CDR3 DNA sequence: TGTGCCATCGGATCCGGTGAAAAACTGTTTTTT. Translated: CAIGSGEKLFF.

This clone was counted between two and nine times. The chain is built from TRBV29-1 and TRBJ2-5, with D possibly matching TRBD2 (6 bases). CDR1 is SQVTM, CDR2 ANQGSEA, per germline. The CDR3 is 14 amino acids. Trimming cost V 1 base and J 1 base, with 10 bases left between them. The CDR3 loop is CSVEGGAGQETQYF. The CDR3 DNA follows: TGCAGCGTTGAAGGCGGGGCAGGCCAAGAGACCCAGTACTTC.

CDR3 protein: CASSSAGTSGPNEQFF. The DNA of the CDR3 is TGCGCCAGCAGCTCCGCCGGGACTAGCGGACCTAATGAGCAGTTCTTC. V is TRBV5-1 and J is TRBJ2-1; TRBD2 matches at 11 bases. The CDR3 contains 16 residues. Losses at the gene ends were 3 bases for V and 7 bases for J; bases not matched to a gene: 9. The germline gives CDR1 SGHRS, CDR2 YFSETQ.

Concerning this clone: At one end the junction does not follow the germline gene, possibly because of a read error. The chain carries TRBV7-7 and TRBJ2-2; 9 nucleotides agree with TRBD2. This CDR3 spans 17 amino acids. The germline V gene has CDR1 SSHAT and CDR2 FNYEAQ (reference sequence). CDR3 in amino acids: CASSLAPSGARTGELFF. CDR3 nucleotides: TGTGCTAGCAGCTTAGCGCCTAGCGGGGCACGCACCGGGGAGCTGTTTTTT. Using reference TRBV7-7 and TRBJ2-2 for the parts outside the CDR3, the full variable domain is GAGVSQSPRYKVTKRGQDVTLRCDPISSHATLYWYQQALGQGPEFLTYFNYEAQPDKSGLPSDRFSAERPEGSISTLTIQRTEQRDSAMYRCASSLAPSGARTGELFFGEGSRLTVL.

This rearrangement joins TRBV5-1 to TRBJ2-5, with a weak D call TRBD1 (6 bases). Germline V CDR1 and CDR2: SGHRS, YFSETQ. This CDR3 is built from 14 residues. V dropped 2 bases and J dropped 3 bases, with 11 bases sitting between them. The CDR3 DNA follows: TGCGCCAGCAGCTTAGGACAGCTAAAAGAGACCCAGTACTTC. Translated: CASSLGQLKETQYF.

The gene calls are TRBV29-1 and TRBJ2-6; D unclear. The length of the CDR3 is 14 residues. Germline values: CDR1 SQVTM, CDR2 ANQGSEA. Trimming left V 7 bases short and J 0 bases short, with 10 bases between. CDR3 loop: CSGILGSGANVLTF. The CDR3 DNA reads as TGCAGCGGCATTCTAGGCTCTGGGGCCAACGTCCTGACTTTC.

The chain recombines TRBV6-6 with TRBJ1-3; the D gene is possibly TRBD1 (6 bases). Germline CDR1 and CDR2: MNHNY and SVGAGI (reference sequence). Trimming took 2 bases from V and 1 from J, leaving 9 bases between them. The CDR3 consists of 15 residues. In nucleotides, the CDR3 is TGTGCCAGCAGTTACCCGCAGGGGTCTGGAAACACCATATATTTT. Residues: CASSYPQGSGNTIYF.

The V gene is TRBV9, the J gene TRBJ2-2; D gene uncertain. The CDR3 is 14 residues long. The V gene lost 0 bases and the J gene lost 7 bases, with 10 bases spanning the gap. Germline V gene lookup returns CDR1 SGDLS and CDR2 YYNGEE. The CDR3 loop is CASSVVGINGELFF. In DNA, the CDR3 is TGTGCCAGCAGCGTAGTTGGTATTAACGGGGAGCTGTTTTTT.

This clone was recorded only once. The rearrangement uses TRBV11-2 and TRBJ2-7, with a weak D call TRBD2 (5 bases). Germline loops: CDR1 SGHAT, CDR2 FQNNGV. V lost 5 bases, J lost 1 base, and 12 bases lay in between. This CDR3 spans 14 amino acids. DNA for the CDR3: TGTGCCAGCAGCCCTCGGACTTTTTCCTACGAGCAGTACTTC. This sequence encodes CASSPRTFSYEQYF.

This clone was counted a few times. The chain uses TRBV7-2 and TRBJ2-3, with 8 bases lining up with TRBD2. After removal of 4 bases from V and 2 bases from J, the junction contained 5 bases not matched to a gene. The CDR3 spans 15 residues. Germline lookup yields CDR1 SGHTA and CDR2 FQGNSA. This CDR3 reads CASSSLAVTTDTQYF. As DNA, the CDR3 is TGTGCCAGCAGCTCACTAGCGGTGACCACAGATACGCAGTATTTT.

The rearrangement links TRBV7-9 to TRBJ2-1, with 14 bases matching TRBD2. The V segment lost 2 bases and the J segment 7 bases; nucleotides outside the gene matches: 10. Germline V gene sequence: CDR1 SEHNR, CDR2 FQNEAQ (reference sequence). This CDR3 spans 18 amino acids. The CDR3 DNA sequence: TGTGCCAGCAGCTTACCCCCGCGACTAGCGGGGGGGCGGAATGAGCAGTTCTTC. This encodes CASSLPPRLAGGRNEQFF.

The chain is built from TRBV12-5 and TRBJ2-7, with D unresolved. Germline V gene sequence: CDR1 LGHNT, CDR2 FRNRAP. V lost 5 bases to trimming and J lost 2 bases, with 4 bases between them. This CDR3 is 11 amino acids long. The CDR3 protein is CASGNTYEQYF. CDR3 coding DNA: TGTGCTAGTGGTAACACCTACGAGCAGTACTTC.

The chain combines TRBV30 with TRBJ2-7; maybe TRBD1 (6 bases). Between the trimmed V and J ends, which lost 5 bases and 5 bases, there was a span of 10 bases. The CDR3 totals 11 residues. CDR1 and CDR2 (germline): GTSNPN, SVGIG (reference sequence). CDR3 sequence: CAWSQGNEQYF. The CDR3 DNA reads as TGTGCCTGGTCACAGGGAAACGAGCAGTACTTC.

The rearrangement joins TRBV4-3 to TRBJ2-6, with D uncertain. CDR3 size: 15 residues. V gave up 1 base and J gave up 4 bases, with 8 bases separating them. From germline, CDR1 is LGHNA and CDR2 YSLEER. CDR3 amino acids: CASSQGYSGANVLTF. In DNA form, the CDR3 reads TGCGCCAGCAGCCAAGGGTACAGCGGGGCCAACGTCCTGACTTTC.

Here the CDR3 DNA reads TGCAGCGTTGAAGGGCAGAGGGATACGCAGTATTTT. It is translated as CSVEGQRDTQYF. V and J are TRBV29-1 and TRBJ2-3; D gene unclear. V lost 1 base, J lost 6 bases, and 8 bases lay in between. This CDR3 spans 12 amino acids. Germline values: CDR1 SQVTM, CDR2 ANQGSEA.

This chain joins TRBV4-3 and TRBJ2-7, with a tentative D call TRBD2 (6 bases). The CDR3 consists of 15 residues. V dropped 0 bases and J dropped 2 bases, with 11 bases sitting between them. Germline CDR1 LGHNA, CDR2 YSLEER. CDR3 DNA sequence: TGCGCCAGCAGCCAAGATATGGCGGGACCCTACGAGCAGTACTTC. Translated: CASSQDMAGPYEQYF.

The V gene is TRBV27, the J gene TRBJ2-7; D might be TRBD1 or TRBD2, each matching 5 bases. Trimming removed 4 bases from V and 3 bases from J, with 19 bases in between. The CDR3 consists of 16 residues. Germline CDR1 and CDR2: MNHEY and SMNVEV (reference sequence). The CDR3 is CASSSIVRDANYEQYF. The CDR3 coding sequence is TGTGCCAGCAGTTCCATAGTCCGGGACGCCAACTACGAGCAGTACTTC.

The rearrangement uses TRBV7-9 and TRBJ1-1, with no clear D. CDR1 SEHNR and CDR2 FQNEAQ come from the germline V gene (reference sequence). V lost 1 base, J lost 4 bases, and 10 bases lay in between. This CDR3 is 14 amino acids long. CDR3 loop: CASSLEVSGTEAFF. As DNA, the CDR3 is TGTGCCAGCAGCTTAGAGGTTAGCGGCACTGAAGCTTTCTTT.

The chain links TRBV20-1 to TRBJ2-5, with D unclear. Germline loops: CDR1 DFQATT, CDR2 SNEGSKA (reference sequence). V lost 6 bases, J lost 4 bases, and 6 bases lay in between. This CDR3 has 10 residues. The CDR3 sequence: CSASLETQYF. Written as DNA, the CDR3 is TGCAGTGCATCCTTAGAGACCCAGTACTTC.

This chain links TRBV30 with TRBJ1-4; D remains ambiguous. Germline assignment: CDR1 GTSNPN and CDR2 SVGIG (reference sequence). CDR3 length: 14 residues. Trimming left V 1 base short and J 3 bases short, with 9 bases between. CDR3: CAWSGTVPNEKLFF. CDR3 DNA: TGTGCCTGGAGTGGAACAGTGCCTAATGAAAAACTGTTTTTT. Using reference TRBV30 and TRBJ1-4 for the parts outside the CDR3, the full variable domain is SQTIHQWPATLVQPVGSPLSLECTVEGTSNPNLYWYRQAAGRGLQLLFYSVGIGQISSEVPQNLSASRPQDRQFILSSKKLLLSDSGFYLCAWSGTVPNEKLFFGSGTQLSVL.